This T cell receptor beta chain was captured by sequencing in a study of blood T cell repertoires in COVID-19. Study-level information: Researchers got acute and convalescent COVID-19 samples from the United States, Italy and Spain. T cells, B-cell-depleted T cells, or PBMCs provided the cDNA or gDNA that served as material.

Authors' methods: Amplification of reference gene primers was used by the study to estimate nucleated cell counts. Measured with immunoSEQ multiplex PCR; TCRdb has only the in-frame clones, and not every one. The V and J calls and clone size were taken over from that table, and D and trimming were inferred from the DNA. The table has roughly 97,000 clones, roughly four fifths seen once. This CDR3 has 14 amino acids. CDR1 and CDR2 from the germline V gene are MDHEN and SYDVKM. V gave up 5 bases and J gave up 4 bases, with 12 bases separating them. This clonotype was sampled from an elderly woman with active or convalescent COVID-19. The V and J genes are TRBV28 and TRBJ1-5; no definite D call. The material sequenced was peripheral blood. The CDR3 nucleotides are TGTGCCAGCAGTCGGGTCGAAGCTAATCAGCCCCAGCATTTT. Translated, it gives CASSRVEANQPQHF.